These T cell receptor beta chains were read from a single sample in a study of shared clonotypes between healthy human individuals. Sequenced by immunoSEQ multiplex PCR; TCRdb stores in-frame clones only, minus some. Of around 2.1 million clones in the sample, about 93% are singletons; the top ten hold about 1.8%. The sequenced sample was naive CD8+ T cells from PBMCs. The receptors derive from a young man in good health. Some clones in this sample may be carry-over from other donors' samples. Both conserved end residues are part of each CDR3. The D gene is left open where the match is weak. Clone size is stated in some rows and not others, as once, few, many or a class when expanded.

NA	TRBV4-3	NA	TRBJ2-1	TGCGCCAGCAGCCAAGATTCCGGGGTCCTCAATGAGCAGTTCTTC	CASSQDSGVLNEQFF
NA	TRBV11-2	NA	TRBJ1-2	TGTGCCAGCAGCTTAGGAGGCGGGAACGGCTACACCTTC	CASSLGGGNGYTF
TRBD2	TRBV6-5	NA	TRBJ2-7	TGTGCCAGCAGTTACAGGGCGGGGGGCTACGAGCAGTACTTC	CASSYRAGGYEQYF
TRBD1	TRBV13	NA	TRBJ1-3	TGTGCCAGCAGCTTCAGCCATTCCCCGGGACAGGGAATATTTTCTGGAAACACCATATATTTT	CASSFSHSPGQGIFSGNTIYF
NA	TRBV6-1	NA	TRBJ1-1	TGTGCCGGTAGCCGGGGGGTCTCGAACACTGAAGCTTTCTTT	CAGSRGVSNTEAFF
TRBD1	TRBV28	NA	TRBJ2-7	TGTGCCAGCAGTATACGGACAGGCTACGAGCAGTACTTC	CASSIRTGYEQYF
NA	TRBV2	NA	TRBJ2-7	TGTGCCAGCAGGCCCAGGACAGAGGCTTACGAGCAGTACTTC	CASRPRTEAYEQYF
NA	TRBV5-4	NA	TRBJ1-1	TGTGCCAGCAGCTTGGCGACGGCAGGGGCGTTTGGCACTGAAGCTTTCTTT	CASSLATAGAFGTEAFF
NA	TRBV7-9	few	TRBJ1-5	TGTGCCAGCAGCCCATCTGGACGCCAGCACAATCAGCCCCAGCATTTT	CASSPSGRQHNQPQHF
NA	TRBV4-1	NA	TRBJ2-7	TGCGCCAGCAGCCCCCCCCCTGTGAGAGTCCCCTACGAGCAGTACTTC	CASSPPPVRVPYEQYF
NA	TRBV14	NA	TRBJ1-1	TGTGCCAGCAGCCAAGTTGGTGCCGGGAACACTGAAGCTTTCTTT	CASSQVGAGNTEAFF
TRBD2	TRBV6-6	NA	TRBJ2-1	TGTGCCAGCAGTTTAGGACTAGCGGGACGTTTCAATGAGCAGTTCTTC	CASSLGLAGRFNEQFF
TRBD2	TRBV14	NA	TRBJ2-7	TGTGCCAGCAGAGCGGGAGGGGACTACGAGCAGTACTTC	CASRAGGDYEQYF
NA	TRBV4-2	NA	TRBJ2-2	TGTGCCAGCAGCCAAGTTTTCAGGGGCTCCGGGGAGCTGTTTTTT	CASSQVFRGSGELFF
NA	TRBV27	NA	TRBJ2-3	TGTGCCAGCAGTTTCACCCGCAGGGTCCCTAGCACAGATACGCAGTATTTT	CASSFTRRVPSTDTQYF
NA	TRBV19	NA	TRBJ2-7	TGTGCCAGTAACAACCCCCCCGGTTTCGAGCAGTACTTC	CASNNPPGFEQYF
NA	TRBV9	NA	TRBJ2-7	TGTGCCAGCAGCGCAAGACAGGCCGCCTACGAGCAGTACTTC	CASSARQAAYEQYF
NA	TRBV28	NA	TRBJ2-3	TGTGCCAGCACCGCTTCCGGAGAAGGGGATACGCAGTATTTT	CASTASGEGDTQYF
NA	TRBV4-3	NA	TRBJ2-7	TGCGCCAGCAGCCAAGAATCTGGGCGTGGAACCGAGCAGTACTTC	CASSQESGRGTEQYF
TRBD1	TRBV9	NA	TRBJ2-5	TGTGCCAGCAGCAACTACGGGACAGGCCTTTGGGAGACCCAGTACTTC	CASSNYGTGLWETQYF
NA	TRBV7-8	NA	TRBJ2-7	TGTGCCAGCAGCCAAGCAACAGGGTTGTCCTACGAGCAGTACTTC	CASSQATGLSYEQYF
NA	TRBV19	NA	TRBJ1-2	TGTGCCAGCATCCGGACAGTGGGAAGTAACTATGGCTACACCTTC	CASIRTVGSNYGYTF
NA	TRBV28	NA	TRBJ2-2	TGTGCCAGCAGTGAGGGACTCCCCGGGAACGGGGAGCTGTTTTTT	CASSEGLPGNGELFF
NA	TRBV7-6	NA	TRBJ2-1	TGTGCCAGCAGCTTAGCGAGTAGGGTCGGTGAGCAGTTCTTC	CASSLASRVGEQFF
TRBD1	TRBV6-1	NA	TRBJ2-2	TGTGCCAGCAGTGAAGGGTGGGACAGGGACACCGGGGAGCTGTTTTTT	CASSEGWDRDTGELFF
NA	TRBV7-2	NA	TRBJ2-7	TGTGCCAGCAGCTTAATCGAGGGGGTTTGGTACGAGCAGTACTTC	CASSLIEGVWYEQYF
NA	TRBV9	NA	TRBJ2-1	TGTGCCAGCAGCCCAGACCGCGTCCCCCCTTACAATGAGCAGTTCTTC	CASSPDRVPPYNEQFF